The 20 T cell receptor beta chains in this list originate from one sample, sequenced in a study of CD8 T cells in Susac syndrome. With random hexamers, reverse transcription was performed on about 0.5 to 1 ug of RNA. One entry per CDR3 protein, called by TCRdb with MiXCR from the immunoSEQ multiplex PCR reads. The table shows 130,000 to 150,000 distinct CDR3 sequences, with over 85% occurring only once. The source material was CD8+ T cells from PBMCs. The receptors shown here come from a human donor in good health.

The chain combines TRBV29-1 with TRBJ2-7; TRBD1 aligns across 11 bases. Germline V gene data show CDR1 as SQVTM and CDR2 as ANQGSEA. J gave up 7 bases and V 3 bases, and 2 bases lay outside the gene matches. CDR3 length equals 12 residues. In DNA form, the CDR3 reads TGCAGCGTTGATGGGACAGGGGGGGAGCAGTACTTC. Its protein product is CSVDGTGGEQYF.

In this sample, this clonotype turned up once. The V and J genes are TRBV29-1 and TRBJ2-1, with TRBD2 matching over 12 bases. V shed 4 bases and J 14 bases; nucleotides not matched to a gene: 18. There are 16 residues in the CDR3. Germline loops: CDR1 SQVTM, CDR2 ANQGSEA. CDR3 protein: CSVVGTVGTSGFLEFF. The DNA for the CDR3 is TGCAGCGTTGTGGGGACAGTTGGGACTAGCGGGTTTCTGGAGTTCTTC.

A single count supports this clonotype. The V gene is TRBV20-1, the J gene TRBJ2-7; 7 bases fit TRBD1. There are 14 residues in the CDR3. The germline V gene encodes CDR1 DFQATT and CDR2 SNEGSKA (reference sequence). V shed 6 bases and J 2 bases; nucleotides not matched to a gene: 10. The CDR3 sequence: CSAPAGGFTYEQYF. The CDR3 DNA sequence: TGCAGTGCCCCGGCAGGGGGTTTTACCTACGAGCAGTACTTC.

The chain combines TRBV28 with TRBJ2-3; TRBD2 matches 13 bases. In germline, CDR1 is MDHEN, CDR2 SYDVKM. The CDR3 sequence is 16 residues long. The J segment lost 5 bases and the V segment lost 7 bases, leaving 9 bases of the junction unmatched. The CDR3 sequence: CASNPGTSGNQDTQYF. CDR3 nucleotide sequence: TGTGCCAGCAACCCCGGGACTAGCGGGAACCAAGATACGCAGTATTTT.

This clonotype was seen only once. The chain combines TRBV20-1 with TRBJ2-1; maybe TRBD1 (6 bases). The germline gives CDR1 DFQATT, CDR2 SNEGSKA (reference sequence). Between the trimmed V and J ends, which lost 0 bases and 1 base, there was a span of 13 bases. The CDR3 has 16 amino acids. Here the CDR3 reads CSARDLQGSSYNEQFF. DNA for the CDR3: TGCAGTGCTAGAGACCTACAGGGCAGTTCCTACAATGAGCAGTTCTTC.

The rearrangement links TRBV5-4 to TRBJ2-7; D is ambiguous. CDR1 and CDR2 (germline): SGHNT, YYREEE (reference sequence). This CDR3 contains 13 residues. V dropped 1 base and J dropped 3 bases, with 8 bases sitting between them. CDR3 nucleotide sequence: TGTGCCAGCAGCTTGTCGGGTTACTACGAGCAGTACTTC. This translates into CASSLSGYYEQYF.

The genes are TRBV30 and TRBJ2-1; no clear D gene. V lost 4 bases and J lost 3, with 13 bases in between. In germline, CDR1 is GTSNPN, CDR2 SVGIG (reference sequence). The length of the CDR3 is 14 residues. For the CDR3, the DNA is TGTGCCTGGAAGTCCGGCGGAAACTACAATGAGCAGTTCTTC. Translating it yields CAWKSGGNYNEQFF. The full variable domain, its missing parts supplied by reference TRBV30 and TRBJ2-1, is SQTIHQWPATLVQPVGSPLSLECTVEGTSNPNLYWYRQAAGRGLQLLFYSVGIGQISSEVPQNLSASRPQDRQFILSSKKLLLSDSGFYLCAWKSGGNYNEQFFGPGTRLTVL.

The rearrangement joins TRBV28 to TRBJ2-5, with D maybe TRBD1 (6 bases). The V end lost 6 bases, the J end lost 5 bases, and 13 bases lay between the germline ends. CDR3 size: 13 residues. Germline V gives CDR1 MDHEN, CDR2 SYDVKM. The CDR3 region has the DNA TGTGCCAGCAGACCTCAGGGGTGGGAGACCCAGTACTTC. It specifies CASRPQGWETQYF.

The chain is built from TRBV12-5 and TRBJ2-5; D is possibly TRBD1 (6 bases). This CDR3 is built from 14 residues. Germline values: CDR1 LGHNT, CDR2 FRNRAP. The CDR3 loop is CKILAGVTQETQYF. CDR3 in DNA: TGTAAAATCTTAGCAGGGGTGACCCAAGAGACCCAGTACTTC.

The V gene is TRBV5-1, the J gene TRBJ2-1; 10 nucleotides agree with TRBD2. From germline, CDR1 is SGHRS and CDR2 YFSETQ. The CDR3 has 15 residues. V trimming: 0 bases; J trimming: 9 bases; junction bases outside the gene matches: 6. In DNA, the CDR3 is TGCGCCAGCAGCTTGGAGGCTAGCGGGAGTGGTGAGCAGTTCTTC. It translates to CASSLEASGSGEQFF.

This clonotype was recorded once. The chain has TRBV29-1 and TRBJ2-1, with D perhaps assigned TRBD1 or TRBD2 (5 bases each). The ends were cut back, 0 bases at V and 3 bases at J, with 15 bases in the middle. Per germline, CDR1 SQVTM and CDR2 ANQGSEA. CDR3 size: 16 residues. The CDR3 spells CSVEEVGPRSYNEQFF. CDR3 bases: TGCAGCGTTGAAGAGGTGGGACCCCGGAGCTACAATGAGCAGTTCTTC.

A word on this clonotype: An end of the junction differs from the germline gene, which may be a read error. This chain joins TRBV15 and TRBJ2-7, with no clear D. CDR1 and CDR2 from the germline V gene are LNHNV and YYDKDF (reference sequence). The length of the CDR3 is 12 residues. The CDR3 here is CATGRRPYEQYF. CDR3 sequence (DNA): TGTGCCACCGGCAGAAGACCCTACGAGCAGTACTTC.

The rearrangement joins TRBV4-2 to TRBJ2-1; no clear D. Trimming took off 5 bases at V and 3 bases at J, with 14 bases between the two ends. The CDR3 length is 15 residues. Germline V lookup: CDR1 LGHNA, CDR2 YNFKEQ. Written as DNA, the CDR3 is TGTGCCAGCAGCACCCGACTGGGCCACTACAATGAGCAGTTCTTC. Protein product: CASSTRLGHYNEQFF.

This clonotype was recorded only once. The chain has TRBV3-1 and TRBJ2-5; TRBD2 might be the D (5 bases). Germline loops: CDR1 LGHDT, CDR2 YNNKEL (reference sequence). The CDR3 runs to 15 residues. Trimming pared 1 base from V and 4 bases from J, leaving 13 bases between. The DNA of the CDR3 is TGTGCCAGCAGCCAAGTATCCGAGGGTGGAGAGACCCAGTACTTC. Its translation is CASSQVSEGGETQYF.

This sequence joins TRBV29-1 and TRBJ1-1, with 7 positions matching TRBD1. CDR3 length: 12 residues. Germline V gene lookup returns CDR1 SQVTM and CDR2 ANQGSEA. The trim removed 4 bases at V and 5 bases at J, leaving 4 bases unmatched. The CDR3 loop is CSVVQGGTEAFF. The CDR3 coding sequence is TGCAGCGTTGTGCAGGGGGGGACTGAAGCTTTCTTT.

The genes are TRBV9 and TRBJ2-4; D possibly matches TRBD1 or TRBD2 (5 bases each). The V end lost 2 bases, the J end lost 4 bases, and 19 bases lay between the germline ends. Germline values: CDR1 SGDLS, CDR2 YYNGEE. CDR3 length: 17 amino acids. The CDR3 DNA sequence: TGTGCCAGCAGCGTTAGGGACCAGGTCGACGGAAAAAACATTCAGTACTTC. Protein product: CASSVRDQVDGKNIQYF. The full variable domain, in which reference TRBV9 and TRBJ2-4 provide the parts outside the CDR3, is DSGVTQTPKHLITATGQRVTLRCSPRSGDLSVYWYQQSLDQGLQFLIQYYNGEERAKGNILERFSAQQFPDLHSELNLSSLELGDSALYFCASSVRDQVDGKNIQYFGAGTRLSVL.

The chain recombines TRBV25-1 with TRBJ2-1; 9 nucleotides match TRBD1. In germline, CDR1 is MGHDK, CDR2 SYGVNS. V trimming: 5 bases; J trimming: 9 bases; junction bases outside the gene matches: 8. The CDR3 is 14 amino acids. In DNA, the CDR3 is TGTGCCAGCAGTTACACAACAGGGGGCGGTGAGCAGTTCTTC. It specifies CASSYTTGGGEQFF.

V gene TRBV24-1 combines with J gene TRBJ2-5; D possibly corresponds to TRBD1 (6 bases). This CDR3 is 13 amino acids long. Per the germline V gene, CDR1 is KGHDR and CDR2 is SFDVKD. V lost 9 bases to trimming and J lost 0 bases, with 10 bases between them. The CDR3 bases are TGTGCCACCGCTGACAGGAACCAAGAGACCCAGTACTTC. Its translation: CATADRNQETQYF.

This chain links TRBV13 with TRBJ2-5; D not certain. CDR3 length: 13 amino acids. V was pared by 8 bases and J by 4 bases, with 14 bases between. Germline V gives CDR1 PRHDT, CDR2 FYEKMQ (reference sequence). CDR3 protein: CASGRPPGETQYF. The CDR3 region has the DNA TGTGCCAGCGGACGGCCGCCCGGAGAGACCCAGTACTTC.

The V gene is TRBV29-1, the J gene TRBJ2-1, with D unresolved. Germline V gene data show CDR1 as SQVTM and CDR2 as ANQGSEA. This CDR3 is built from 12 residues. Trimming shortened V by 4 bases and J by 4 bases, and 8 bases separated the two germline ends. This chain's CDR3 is CSVVSVYNEQFF. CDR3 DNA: TGCAGCGTTGTAAGCGTTTACAATGAGCAGTTCTTC.